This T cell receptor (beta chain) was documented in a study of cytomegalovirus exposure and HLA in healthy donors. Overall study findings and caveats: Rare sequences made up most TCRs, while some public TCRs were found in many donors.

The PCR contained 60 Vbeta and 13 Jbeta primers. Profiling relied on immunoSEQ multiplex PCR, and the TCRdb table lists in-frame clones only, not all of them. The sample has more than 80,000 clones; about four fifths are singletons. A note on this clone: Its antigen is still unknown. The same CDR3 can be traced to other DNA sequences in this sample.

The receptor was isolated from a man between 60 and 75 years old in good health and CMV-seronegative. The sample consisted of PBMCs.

The CDR3 nucleotides are TGTGCCAGCTCACCGGGACAAAACTCCTACGAGCAGTACTTC. Translated, it gives CASSPGQNSYEQYF. This rearrangement joins TRBV18 to TRBJ2-7; maybe TRBD1 (6 bases). This CDR3 has 14 residues. The germline V gene encodes CDR1 KGHSH and CDR2 LQKENI. Trimming took off 3 bases at V and 0 bases at J, with 9 bases between the two ends.